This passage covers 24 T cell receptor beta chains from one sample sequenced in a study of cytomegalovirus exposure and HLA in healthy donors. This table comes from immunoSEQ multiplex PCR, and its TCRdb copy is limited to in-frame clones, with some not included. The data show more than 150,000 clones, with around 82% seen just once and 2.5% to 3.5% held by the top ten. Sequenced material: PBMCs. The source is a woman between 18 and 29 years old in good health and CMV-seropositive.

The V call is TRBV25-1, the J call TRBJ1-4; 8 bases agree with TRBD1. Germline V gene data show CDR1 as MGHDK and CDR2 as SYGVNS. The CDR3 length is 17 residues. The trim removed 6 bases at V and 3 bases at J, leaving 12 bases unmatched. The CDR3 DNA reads TGTGCCAGCAGCCCACACCCGACAGGGGATCCTAATGAAAAACTGTTTTTT. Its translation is CASSPHPTGDPNEKLFF.

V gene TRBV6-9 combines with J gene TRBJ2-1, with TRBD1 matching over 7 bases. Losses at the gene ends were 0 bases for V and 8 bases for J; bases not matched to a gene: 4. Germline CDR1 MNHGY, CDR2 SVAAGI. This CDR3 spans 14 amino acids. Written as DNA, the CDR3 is TGTGCCAGCAGTTATTCCGACAGGGCAGATGAGCAGTTCTTC. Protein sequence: CASSYSDRADEQFF.

The CDR3 reads CASTNSQGNEQFF. The CDR3 nucleotides read TGTGCCAGCACTAATTCCCAGGGGAATGAGCAGTTCTTC. This rearrangement joins TRBV7-9 to TRBJ2-1; TRBD1 is a possible D gene (6 bases). The CDR3 runs to 13 residues. Trimming took off 7 bases at V and 7 bases at J, with 14 bases between the two ends. CDR1 and CDR2 from the germline V gene are SEHNR and FQNEAQ (reference sequence).

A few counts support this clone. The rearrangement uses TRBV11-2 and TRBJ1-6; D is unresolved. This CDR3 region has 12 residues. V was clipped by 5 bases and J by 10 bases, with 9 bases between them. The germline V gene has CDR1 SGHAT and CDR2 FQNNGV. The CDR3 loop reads CASSDPRSPLHF. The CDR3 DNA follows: TGTGCCAGCAGCGACCCGAGGTCACCCCTCCACTTT.

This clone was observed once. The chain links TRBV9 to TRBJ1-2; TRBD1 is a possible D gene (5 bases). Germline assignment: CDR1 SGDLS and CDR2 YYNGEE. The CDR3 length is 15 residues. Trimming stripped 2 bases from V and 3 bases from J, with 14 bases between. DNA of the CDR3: TGTGCCAGCAGCGTCGATTCGACAGAAGACTATGGCTACACCTTC. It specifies CASSVDSTEDYGYTF.

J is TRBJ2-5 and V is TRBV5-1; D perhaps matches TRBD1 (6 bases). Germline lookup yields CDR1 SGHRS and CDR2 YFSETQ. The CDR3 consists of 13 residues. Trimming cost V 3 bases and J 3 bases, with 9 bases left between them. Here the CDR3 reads CASSSGDKETQYF. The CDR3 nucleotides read TGCGCCAGCAGCTCCGGGGACAAAGAGACCCAGTACTTC.

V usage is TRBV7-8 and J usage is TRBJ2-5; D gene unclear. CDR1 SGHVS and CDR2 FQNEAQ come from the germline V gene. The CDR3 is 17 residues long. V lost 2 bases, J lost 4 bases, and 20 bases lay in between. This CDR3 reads CASSLQSRLLRGETQYF. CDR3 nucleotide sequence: TGTGCCAGCAGCTTACAAAGTCGGCTACTTAGAGGAGAGACCCAGTACTTC. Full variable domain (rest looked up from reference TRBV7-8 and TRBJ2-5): GAGVSQSPRYKVAKRGQDVALRCDPISGHVSLFWYQQALGQGPEFLTYFQNEAQLDKSGLPSDRFFAERPEGSVSTLKIQRTQQEDSAVYLCASSLQSRLLRGETQYFGPGTRLLVL.

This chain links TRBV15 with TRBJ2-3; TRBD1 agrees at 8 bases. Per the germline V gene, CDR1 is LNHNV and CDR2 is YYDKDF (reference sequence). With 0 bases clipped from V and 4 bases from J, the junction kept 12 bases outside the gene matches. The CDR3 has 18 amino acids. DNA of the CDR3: TGTGCCACCAGCAGAGACCCTCTGGGCAGGGGGCAGTCAGATACGCAGTATTTT. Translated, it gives CATSRDPLGRGQSDTQYF.

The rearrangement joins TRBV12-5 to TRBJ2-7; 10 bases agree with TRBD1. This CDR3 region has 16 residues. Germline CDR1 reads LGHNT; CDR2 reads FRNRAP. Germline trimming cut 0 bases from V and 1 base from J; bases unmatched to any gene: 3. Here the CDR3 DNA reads TGTGCTAGTGGTTTGGTCGGGACAGGGGTTTCCTACGAGCAGTACTTC. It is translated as CASGLVGTGVSYEQYF.

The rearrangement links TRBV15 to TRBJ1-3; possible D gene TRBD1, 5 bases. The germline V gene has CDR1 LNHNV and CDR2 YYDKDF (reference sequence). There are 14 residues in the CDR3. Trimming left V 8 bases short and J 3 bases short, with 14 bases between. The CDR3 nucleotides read TGTGCCACCGGAGGTGGGGGGATTGGAAACACCATATATTTT. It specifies CATGGGGIGNTIYF.

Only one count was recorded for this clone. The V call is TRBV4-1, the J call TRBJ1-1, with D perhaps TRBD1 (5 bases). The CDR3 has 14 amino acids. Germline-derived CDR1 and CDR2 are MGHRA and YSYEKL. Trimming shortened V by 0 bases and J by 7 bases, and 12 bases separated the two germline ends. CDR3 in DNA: TGCGCCAGCAGCCAAGAAGGAGGGGTCGGTGAAGCTTTCTTT. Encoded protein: CASSQEGGVGEAFF.

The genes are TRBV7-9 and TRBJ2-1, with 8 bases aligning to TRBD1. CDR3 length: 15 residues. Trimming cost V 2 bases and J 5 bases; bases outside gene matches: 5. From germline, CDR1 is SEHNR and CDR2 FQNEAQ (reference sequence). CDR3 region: CASSLYNRGNNEQFF. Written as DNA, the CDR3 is TGTGCCAGCAGCTTATATAACAGGGGGAACAATGAGCAGTTCTTC.

The CDR3 DNA reads as TGTGCCAGCAGTGTGGGGCCCTACAATGAGCAGTTCTTC. Translation: CASSVGPYNEQFF. V is TRBV2 and J is TRBJ2-1, with a possible D match to TRBD1 (5 bases). V was trimmed by 4 bases and J by 2 bases, leaving 6 bases between them. The CDR3 totals 13 residues. From germline, CDR1 is SNHLY and CDR2 FYNNEI.

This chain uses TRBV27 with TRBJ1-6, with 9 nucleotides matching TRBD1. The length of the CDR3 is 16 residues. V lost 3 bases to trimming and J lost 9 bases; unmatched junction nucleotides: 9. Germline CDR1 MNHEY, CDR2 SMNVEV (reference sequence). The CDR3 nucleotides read TGTGCCAGCAGTTTGCGGAGGGACAGGGAGTTTTCACCCCTCCACTTT. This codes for CASSLRRDREFSPLHF.

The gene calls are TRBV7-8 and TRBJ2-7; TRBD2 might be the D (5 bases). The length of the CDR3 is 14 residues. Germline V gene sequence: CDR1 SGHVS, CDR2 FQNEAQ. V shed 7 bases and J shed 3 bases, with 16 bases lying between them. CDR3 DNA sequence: TGTGCCAGCACCCTACCCCCACTAGGCTACGAGCAGTACTTC. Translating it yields CASTLPPLGYEQYF.

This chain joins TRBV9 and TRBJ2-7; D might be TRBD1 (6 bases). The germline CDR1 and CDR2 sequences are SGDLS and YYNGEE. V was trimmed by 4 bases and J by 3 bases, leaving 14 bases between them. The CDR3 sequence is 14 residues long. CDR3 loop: CASSPGVNNYEQYF. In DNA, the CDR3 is TGTGCCAGCAGCCCAGGGGTCAATAACTACGAGCAGTACTTC.

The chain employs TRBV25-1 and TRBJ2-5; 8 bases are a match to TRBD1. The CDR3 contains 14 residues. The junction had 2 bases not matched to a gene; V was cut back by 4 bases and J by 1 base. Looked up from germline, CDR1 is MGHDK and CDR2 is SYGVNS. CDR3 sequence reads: CASSGGTGQETQYF. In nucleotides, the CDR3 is TGTGCCAGCAGTGGGGGGACAGGCCAAGAGACCCAGTACTTC.

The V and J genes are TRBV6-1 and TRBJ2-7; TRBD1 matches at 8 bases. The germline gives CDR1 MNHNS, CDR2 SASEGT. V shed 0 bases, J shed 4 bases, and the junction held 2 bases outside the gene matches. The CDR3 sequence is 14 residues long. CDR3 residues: CASSEARGQYEQYF. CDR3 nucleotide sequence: TGTGCCAGCAGTGAAGCCAGGGGGCAGTACGAGCAGTACTTC.

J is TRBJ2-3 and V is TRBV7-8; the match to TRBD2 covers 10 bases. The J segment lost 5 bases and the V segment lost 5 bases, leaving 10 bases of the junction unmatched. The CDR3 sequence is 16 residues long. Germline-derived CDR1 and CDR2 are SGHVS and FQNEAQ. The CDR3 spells CASSQIAGGREDTQYF. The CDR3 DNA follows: TGTGCCAGCAGCCAAATAGCGGGGGGCAGGGAAGATACGCAGTATTTT.

The CDR3 DNA follows: TGTGCCATCGGGAGGCAGGTGAACACCGGGGAGCTGTTTTTT. Its translation is CAIGRQVNTGELFF. This sequence joins TRBV10-3 and TRBJ2-2, with a weak D call TRBD2 (6 bases). The V gene lost 8 bases and the J gene lost 1 base, with 11 bases spanning the gap. Germline CDR1 and CDR2: ENHRY and SYGVKD. This CDR3 contains 14 residues.

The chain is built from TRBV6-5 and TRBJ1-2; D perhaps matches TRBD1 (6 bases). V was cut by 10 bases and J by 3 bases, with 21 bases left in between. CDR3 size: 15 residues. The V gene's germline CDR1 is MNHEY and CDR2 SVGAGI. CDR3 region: CATLQGLRRHYGYTF. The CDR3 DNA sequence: TGTGCCACCCTACAGGGCCTCCGGAGGCACTATGGCTACACCTTC.

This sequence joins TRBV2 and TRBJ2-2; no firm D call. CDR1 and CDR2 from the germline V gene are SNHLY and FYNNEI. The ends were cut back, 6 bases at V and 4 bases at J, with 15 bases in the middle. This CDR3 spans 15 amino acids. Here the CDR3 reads CASSPPWSSTGELFF. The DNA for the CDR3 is TGTGCCAGCAGCCCCCCCTGGAGTTCCACCGGGGAGCTGTTTTTT. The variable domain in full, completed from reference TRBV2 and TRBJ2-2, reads EPEVTQTPSHQVTQMGQEVILRCVPISNHLYFYWYRQILGQKVEFLVSFYNNEISEKSEIFDDQFSVERPDGSNFTLKIRSTKLEDSAMYFCASSPPWSSTGELFFGEGSRLTVL.

The CDR3 nucleotides are TGTGCCAGCAGTCGTGGACAGGGGGCGAACACCGGGGAGCTGTTTTTT. Encoded protein: CASSRGQGANTGELFF. The genes are TRBV27 and TRBJ2-2; 10 nucleotides agree with TRBD1. CDR1 and CDR2 from the germline V gene are MNHEY and SMNVEV (reference sequence). V lost 5 bases and J lost 0; bases outside the gene matches: 3. There are 16 residues in the CDR3.

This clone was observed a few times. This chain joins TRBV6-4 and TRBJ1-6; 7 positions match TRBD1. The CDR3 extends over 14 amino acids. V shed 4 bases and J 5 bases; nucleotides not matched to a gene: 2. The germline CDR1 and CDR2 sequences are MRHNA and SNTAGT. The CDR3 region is CASSAGTDNSPLHF. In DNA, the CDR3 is TGTGCCAGCAGTGCCGGGACAGATAATTCACCCCTCCACTTT.